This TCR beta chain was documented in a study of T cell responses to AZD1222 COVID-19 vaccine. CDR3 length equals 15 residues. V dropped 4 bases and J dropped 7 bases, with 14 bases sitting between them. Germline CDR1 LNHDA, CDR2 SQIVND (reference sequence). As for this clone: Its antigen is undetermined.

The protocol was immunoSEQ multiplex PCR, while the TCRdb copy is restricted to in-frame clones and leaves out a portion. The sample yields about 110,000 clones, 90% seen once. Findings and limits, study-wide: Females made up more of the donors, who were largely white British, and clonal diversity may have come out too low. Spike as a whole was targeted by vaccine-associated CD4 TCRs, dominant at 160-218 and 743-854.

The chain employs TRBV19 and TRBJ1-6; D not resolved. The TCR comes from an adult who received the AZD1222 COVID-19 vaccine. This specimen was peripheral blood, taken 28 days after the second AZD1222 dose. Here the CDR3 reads CASSTSVNLNSPLHF. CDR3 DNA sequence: TGTGCCAGTAGTACCAGTGTCAACTTGAATTCACCCCTCCACTTT.